This T cell receptor (beta chain) was obtained from a study of blood T cell repertoires in COVID-19. Study context: Specimens from acute and convalescent COVID-19 originated in the United States, Italy and Spain. T cells, B-cell-depleted T cells, or PBMCs provided the cDNA or gDNA that served as material.

Seattle participants joined during active infection and were tracked over time. CDR3 length: 15 residues. In germline, CDR1 is SGHVS, CDR2 FNYEAQ. V was pared by 1 base and J by 7 bases, with 13 bases between. Original handling: Estimation of nucleated cell counts was performed using reference gene primer amplification. This table comes from immunoSEQ multiplex PCR, and its TCRdb copy is limited to in-frame clones, with some not included. From that table come the V and J calls and clone size; the DNA was used to work out D and trimming. The repertoire holds around 460,000 clones, about 90% seen once, with around 0.92% in the top ten.

This chain uses TRBV7-6 with TRBJ1-4; weak D call: TRBD1 (5 bases). This clonotype was obtained from a man between 18 and 35 years old with COVID-19, enrolled during active disease. Specimen: peripheral blood. Written as DNA, the CDR3 is TGTGCCAGCAGCTTAGGTGGGGCGCGAGGTGAAAAACTGTTTTTT. Protein: CASSLGGARGEKLFF.